Following are 22 T cell receptor beta chains from one sample sequenced in a study of T cell responses to AZD1222 COVID-19 vaccine. TCRdb keeps only in-frame clones here, not all; method: immunoSEQ multiplex PCR. The repertoire holds 150,000 to 200,000 clones, with more than 75% as singletons. The source material was peripheral blood, sampled 28 days after the second AZD1222 dose. These receptors all stem from an adult who received the AZD1222 COVID-19 vaccine.

The chain couples TRBV24-1 to TRBJ2-1; 11 nucleotides align to TRBD1. The CDR3 loop spans 16 amino acids. Germline V gene sequence: CDR1 KGHDR, CDR2 SFDVKD. The trim removed 5 bases at V and 3 bases at J, leaving 5 bases unmatched. CDR3 sequence (DNA): TGTGCCACCAGTGTTCGGGACAGGGGGAACTACAATGAGCAGTTCTTC. Translating it yields CATSVRDRGNYNEQFF.

This clone was observed a single time. This chain joins TRBV6-6 and TRBJ2-5, with D maybe TRBD1 (5 bases). The germline V and J ends were trimmed by 5 bases and 4 bases, with 17 bases remaining between them. CDR1 MNHNY and CDR2 SVGAGI come from the germline V gene (reference sequence). This CDR3 is 15 amino acids long. The CDR3 reads CASSPLVVQGETQYF. In nucleotides, the CDR3 is TGTGCCAGCAGTCCCCTCGTAGTGCAGGGAGAGACCCAGTACTTC.

This clone was counted a single time. The chain joins TRBV28 to TRBJ1-1; TRBD1 matches at 9 bases. The germline V gene encodes CDR1 MDHEN and CDR2 SYDVKM. This CDR3 has 13 amino acids. V dropped 7 bases and J dropped 5; count of bases not matched to a gene: 5. As DNA, the CDR3 is TGTGCCAGCATCCCGGGACAGGGAACTGAAGCTTTCTTT. Residues: CASIPGQGTEAFF.

The rearrangement links TRBV9 to TRBJ2-3; no clear D gene. The germline V gene encodes CDR1 SGDLS and CDR2 YYNGEE. V was shortened by 4 bases and J by 3 bases, with 9 bases between the two germline ends. CDR3 length: 13 residues. CDR3 loop: CASSPLSTDTQYF. DNA of the CDR3: TGTGCCAGCAGCCCTCTTTCGACAGATACGCAGTATTTT.

This sequence joins TRBV5-4 and TRBJ1-2; 8 nucleotides agree with TRBD1. The germline V gene encodes CDR1 SGHNT and CDR2 YYREEE (reference sequence). The V gene end was trimmed by 0 bases and the J gene end by 0 bases; junction bases not matched to a gene: 4. This CDR3 has 16 amino acids. The CDR3 region has the DNA TGTGCCAGCAGCTTGGGACAGGGGCCCCCTAACTATGGCTACACCTTC. Amino acids: CASSLGQGPPNYGYTF.

The chain carries TRBV28 and TRBJ1-2; D ambiguous. Trimming cost V 5 bases and J 2 bases, with 9 bases left between them. CDR1 MDHEN and CDR2 SYDVKM come from the germline V gene. This CDR3 region has 13 residues. The CDR3 protein is CASSVGRNYGYTF. The CDR3 coding sequence is TGTGCCAGCAGTGTCGGACGCAACTATGGCTACACCTTC.

The gene calls are TRBV5-4 and TRBJ2-6, with D hard to call. This CDR3 spans 15 amino acids. Between the trimmed V and J ends, which lost 0 bases and 0 bases, there was a span of 4 bases. The germline gives CDR1 SGHNT, CDR2 YYREEE (reference sequence). The CDR3 nucleotides read TGTGCCAGCAGCTTGGGACACTCTGGGGCCAACGTCCTGACTTTC. Translating gives CASSLGHSGANVLTF.

The V call is TRBV19, the J call TRBJ2-5, with D possibly being TRBD1 or TRBD2 (5 bases each). The germline V gene has CDR1 LNHDA and CDR2 SQIVND (reference sequence). Trimming cost V 5 bases and J 0 bases, with 13 bases left between them. The CDR3 is 15 amino acids. The CDR3 region is CASSDETGHQETQYF. Written as DNA, the CDR3 is TGTGCCAGTAGTGACGAAACGGGGCACCAAGAGACCCAGTACTTC. The full variable domain, completed using reference TRBV19 and TRBJ2-5, is DGGITQSPKYLFRKEGQNVTLSCEQNLNHDAMYWYRQDPGQGLRLIYYSQIVNDFQKGDIAEGYSVSREKKESFPLTVTSAQKNPTAFYLCASSDETGHQETQYFGPGTRLLVL.

This clone was found once. J is TRBJ1-2 and V is TRBV24-1, with 8 positions matching TRBD1. CDR1 and CDR2 (germline): KGHDR, SFDVKD. V shed 4 bases and J 7 bases; nucleotides not matched to a gene: 7. This CDR3 region has 14 residues. The CDR3 nucleotides are TGTGCCACCAGTGACCCTTGGACAGGGACTGGCTACACCTTC. Protein sequence: CATSDPWTGTGYTF.

The rearrangement uses TRBV3-1 (or the pseudogene TRBV3-2) and TRBJ1-5; no clear D gene. CDR1 is LGHDT and CDR2 is YNNKEL in the germline V gene (reference sequence). V was trimmed by 4 bases and J by 4 bases, leaving 8 bases between them. This CDR3 is 13 amino acids long. The CDR3 DNA follows: TGTGCCAGCAGCCTGAACCGAAATCAGCCCCAGCATTTT. It translates to CASSLNRNQPQHF.

The chain joins TRBV18 to TRBJ2-7; TRBD2 aligns across 12 bases. Germline V lookup: CDR1 KGHSH, CDR2 LQKENI. Trimming at V came to 2 bases and at J to 9 bases, leaving 8 bases not matched to a gene. The CDR3 is 15 residues long. CDR3 sequence (DNA): TGTGCCAGCTCACCAGAGACTAGCGGGAGTTCTTCGCAGTACTTC. This gives the protein CASSPETSGSSSQYF.

This clone was seen a single time. The chain combines TRBV11-2 with TRBJ1-2; a weak D match, TRBD1 (6 bases). The V end lost 6 bases, the J end lost 7 bases, and 15 bases lay between the germline ends. Per the germline V gene, CDR1 is SGHAT and CDR2 is FQNNGV. The CDR3 consists of 13 residues. This CDR3 is CASSIHREAGYTF. CDR3 nucleotide sequence: TGTGCCAGCAGTATTCACAGGGAGGCTGGCTACACCTTC.

This clone was seen many times. This chain connects TRBV4-2 to TRBJ2-3, with no clear D. V was trimmed by 0 bases and J by 0 bases, leaving 10 bases between them. CDR1 and CDR2 (germline): LGHNA, YNFKEQ. The CDR3 runs to 16 residues. Written as DNA, the CDR3 is TGTGCCAGCAGCCAAGAGGTCAACCCTAGCACAGATACGCAGTATTTT. The encoded protein is CASSQEVNPSTDTQYF.

The chain carries TRBV12-5 and TRBJ2-5; D may be TRBD1 (7 bases). Trimming stripped 7 bases from V and 2 bases from J, with 14 bases between. The CDR3 runs 14 residues. From germline, CDR1 is LGHNT and CDR2 FRNRAP. This CDR3 reads CASAPQGGQETQYF. The CDR3 coding sequence is TGTGCTAGTGCCCCTCAGGGGGGACAAGAGACCCAGTACTTC.

The V call is TRBV3-1 (or the pseudogene TRBV3-2), the J call TRBJ2-2; D gene uncertain. Germline V CDR1 and CDR2: LGHDT, YNNKEL (reference sequence). The V gene lost 4 bases and the J gene lost 2 bases, with 8 bases spanning the gap. This CDR3 is built from 14 residues. The CDR3 reads CASSPPANTGELFF. CDR3 bases: TGTGCCAGCAGCCCCCCGGCCAACACCGGGGAGCTGTTTTTT.

The V and J genes are TRBV4-1 and TRBJ2-7; D may be TRBD1 (6 bases). The CDR3 has 13 residues. V was trimmed by 2 bases and J by 6 bases, leaving 11 bases between them. CDR1 is MGHRA, CDR2 YSYEKL, per germline. CDR3 in DNA: TGCGCCAGCAGCCAACGTACAGGGTTCGAGCAGTACTTC. This translates into CASSQRTGFEQYF.

This sequence joins TRBV27 and TRBJ1-2, with TRBD1 identical over 11 bases. J was trimmed by 2 bases and V by 4 bases; bases with no gene match: 9. Germline CDR1 and CDR2: MNHEY and SMNVEV (reference sequence). The CDR3 has 17 residues. The CDR3 sequence: CASSSRDRGKSNYGYTF. The CDR3 region has the DNA TGTGCCAGCAGTTCCCGGGACAGGGGGAAGTCCAACTATGGCTACACCTTC.

The J gene is TRBJ1-5, the V gene TRBV19; no definite D call. Germline V lookup: CDR1 LNHDA, CDR2 SQIVND (reference sequence). With 3 bases removed from V and 3 bases from J, the gap between germline ends came to 6 bases. The CDR3 spans 13 residues. The CDR3 nucleotides are TGTGCCAGTAGTATCCGTCTCAATCAGCCCCAGCATTTT. It codes for CASSIRLNQPQHF.

The CDR3 coding sequence is TGTGCCAGCAGGACCCGGACAGGGGGAGCTTTCTTT. It yields the protein CASRTRTGGAFF. The genes are TRBV7-8 and TRBJ1-1; TRBD1 matches 10 bases. Per the germline V gene, CDR1 is SGHVS and CDR2 is FQNEAQ. There are 12 residues in the CDR3. The J segment lost 10 bases and the V segment lost 6 bases, leaving 5 bases of the junction unmatched. Looking up the rest from reference TRBV7-8 and TRBJ1-1 gives the full variable domain: GAGVSQSPRYKVAKRGQDVALRCDPISGHVSLFWYQQALGQGPEFLTYFQNEAQLDKSGLPSDRFFAERPEGSVSTLKIQRTQQEDSAVYLCASRTRTGGAFFGQGTRLTVV.

This clone has only one observation. This rearrangement joins TRBV28 to TRBJ1-6; D is unclear. Germline loops: CDR1 MDHEN, CDR2 SYDVKM. The CDR3 extends over 14 amino acids. Trimming took 3 bases from V and 5 from J, leaving 8 bases between them. CDR3 region: CASSLWRDNSPLHF. CDR3 DNA sequence: TGTGCCAGCAGTTTGTGGCGGGATAATTCACCCCTCCACTTT. The full variable domain, its missing parts supplied by reference TRBV28 and TRBJ1-6, is DVKVTQSSRYLVKRTGEKVFLECVQDMDHENMFWYRQDPGLGLRLIYFSYDVKMKEKGDIPEGYSVSREKKERFSLILESASTNQTSMYLCASSLWRDNSPLHFGNGTRLTVT.

In DNA form, the CDR3 reads TGTGCCAGCAGCGTAGGCGGGACGGCAACTAATGAAAAACTGTTTTTT. Translation gives CASSVGGTATNEKLFF. This rearrangement joins TRBV9 to TRBJ1-4, with TRBD1 as a possible D gene (5 bases). The V end was cut by 0 bases, the J end by 0 bases, with 9 bases between. Germline V lookup: CDR1 SGDLS, CDR2 YYNGEE. The CDR3 has 16 amino acids.

The J gene is TRBJ1-2, the V gene TRBV28; D might be TRBD1 (5 bases). The CDR3 is 14 residues long. The germline CDR1 and CDR2 sequences are MDHEN and SYDVKM. V lost 7 bases and J lost 0, with 12 bases in between. The CDR3 loop is CASNTGLTNYGYTF. The CDR3, as DNA: TGTGCCAGCAATACAGGCCTGACTAACTATGGCTACACCTTC.